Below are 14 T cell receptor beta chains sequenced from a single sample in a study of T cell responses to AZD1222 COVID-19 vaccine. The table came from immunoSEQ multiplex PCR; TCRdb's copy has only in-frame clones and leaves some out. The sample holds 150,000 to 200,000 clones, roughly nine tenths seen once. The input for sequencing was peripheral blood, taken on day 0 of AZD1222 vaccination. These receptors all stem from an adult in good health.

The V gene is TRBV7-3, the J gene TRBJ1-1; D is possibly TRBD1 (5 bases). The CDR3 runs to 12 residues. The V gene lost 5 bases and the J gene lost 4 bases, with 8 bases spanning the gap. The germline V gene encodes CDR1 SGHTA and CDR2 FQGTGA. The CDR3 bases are TGTGCCAGCAGCGGCACAGGCACTGAAGCTTTCTTT. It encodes CASSGTGTEAFF.

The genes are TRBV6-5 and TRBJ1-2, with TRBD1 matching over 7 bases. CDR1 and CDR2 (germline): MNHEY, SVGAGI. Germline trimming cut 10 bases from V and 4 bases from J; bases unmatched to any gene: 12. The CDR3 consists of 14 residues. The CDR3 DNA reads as TGTGCCACATCCCGGGACAGATTATTCTATGGCTACACCTTC. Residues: CATSRDRLFYGYTF.

The CDR3 loop is CASSPVGQGAFGNQPQHF. The CDR3 DNA follows: TGTGCCAGCTCACCAGTGGGACAGGGGGCTTTCGGCAATCAGCCCCAGCATTTT. The chain uses TRBV18 and TRBJ1-5, with TRBD1 identical over 12 bases. From germline, CDR1 is KGHSH and CDR2 LQKENI. Trimming removed 2 bases from V and 2 bases from J; junction bases left unmatched: 7. The CDR3 is made up of 18 amino acids.

The CDR3 DNA reads as TGTGCCAGCAGCTCCTCTCCGGGGGGGGAAAAACTGTTTTTT. This sequence encodes CASSSSPGGEKLFF. The chain carries TRBV7-2 and TRBJ1-4; D possibly corresponds to TRBD1 (5 bases). Germline lookup yields CDR1 SGHTA and CDR2 FQGNSA. The CDR3 extends over 14 amino acids. V was cut by 4 bases and J by 8 bases, with 14 bases left in between.

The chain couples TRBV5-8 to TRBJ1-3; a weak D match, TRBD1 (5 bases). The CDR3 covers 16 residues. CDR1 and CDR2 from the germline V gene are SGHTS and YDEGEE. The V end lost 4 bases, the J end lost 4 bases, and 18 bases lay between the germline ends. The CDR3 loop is CASSPGTQIYGNTIYF. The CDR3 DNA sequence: TGTGCCAGCAGCCCCGGGACGCAGATTTACGGAAACACCATATATTTT.

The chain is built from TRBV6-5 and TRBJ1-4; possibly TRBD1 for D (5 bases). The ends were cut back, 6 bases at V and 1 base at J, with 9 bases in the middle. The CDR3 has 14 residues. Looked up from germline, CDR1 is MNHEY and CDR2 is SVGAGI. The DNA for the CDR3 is TGTGCCAGCAGACGGGACTTAACTAATGAAAAACTGTTTTTT. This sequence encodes CASRRDLTNEKLFF.

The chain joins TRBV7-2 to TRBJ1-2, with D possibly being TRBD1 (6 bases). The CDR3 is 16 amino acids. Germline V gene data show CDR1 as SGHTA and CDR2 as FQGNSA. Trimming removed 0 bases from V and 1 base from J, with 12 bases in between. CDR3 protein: CASSLAIRTDNYGYTF. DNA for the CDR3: TGTGCCAGCAGCTTAGCGATCCGGACAGATAACTATGGCTACACCTTC.

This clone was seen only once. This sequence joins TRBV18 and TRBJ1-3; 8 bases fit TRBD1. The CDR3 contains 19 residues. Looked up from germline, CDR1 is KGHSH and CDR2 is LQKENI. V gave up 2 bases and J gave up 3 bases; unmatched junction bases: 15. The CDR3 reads CASSPFNDRGIVYGNTIYF. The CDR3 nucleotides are TGTGCCAGCTCACCATTTAATGACAGGGGAATCGTCTATGGAAACACCATATATTTT. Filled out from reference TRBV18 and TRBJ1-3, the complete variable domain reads NAGVMQNPRHLVRRRGQEARLRCSPMKGHSHVYWYRQLPEEGLKFMVYLQKENIIDESGMPKERFSAEFPKEGPSILRIQQVVRGDSAAYFCASSPFNDRGIVYGNTIYFGEGSWLTVV.

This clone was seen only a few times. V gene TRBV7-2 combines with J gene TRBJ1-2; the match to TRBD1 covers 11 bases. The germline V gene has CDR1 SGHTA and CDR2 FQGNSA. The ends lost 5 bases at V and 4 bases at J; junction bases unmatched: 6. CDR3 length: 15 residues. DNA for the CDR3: TGTGCCAGCAGCCCGGGACAGGGGGGTGGCTATGGCTACACCTTC. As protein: CASSPGQGGGYGYTF. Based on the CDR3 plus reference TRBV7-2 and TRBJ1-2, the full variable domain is GAGVSQSPSNKVTEKGKDVELRCDPISGHTALYWYRQSLGQGLEFLIYFQGNSAPDKSGLPSDRFSAERTGGSVSTLTIQRTQQEDSAVYLCASSPGQGGGYGYTFGSGTRLTVV.

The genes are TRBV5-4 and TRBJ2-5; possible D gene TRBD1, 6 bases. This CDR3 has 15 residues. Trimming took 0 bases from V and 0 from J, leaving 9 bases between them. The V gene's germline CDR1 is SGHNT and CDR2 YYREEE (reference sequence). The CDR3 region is CASSLAQGYQETQYF. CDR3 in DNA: TGTGCCAGCAGCTTGGCCCAGGGGTACCAAGAGACCCAGTACTTC.

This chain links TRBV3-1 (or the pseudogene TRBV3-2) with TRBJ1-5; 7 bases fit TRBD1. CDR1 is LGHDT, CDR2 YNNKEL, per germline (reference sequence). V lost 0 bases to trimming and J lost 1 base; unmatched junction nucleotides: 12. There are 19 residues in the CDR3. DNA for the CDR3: TGTGCCAGCAGCCAAGATCATCATTCGACAGGGAGAAGCAATCAGCCCCAGCATTTT. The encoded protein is CASSQDHHSTGRSNQPQHF.

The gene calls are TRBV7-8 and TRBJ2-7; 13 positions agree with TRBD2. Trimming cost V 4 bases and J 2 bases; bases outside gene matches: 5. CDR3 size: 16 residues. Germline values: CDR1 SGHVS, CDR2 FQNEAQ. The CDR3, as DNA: TGTGCCAGCAGCTCCGGGACTAGCGGGATGCCCTACGAGCAGTACTTC. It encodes CASSSGTSGMPYEQYF. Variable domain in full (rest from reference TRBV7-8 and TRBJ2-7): GAGVSQSPRYKVAKRGQDVALRCDPISGHVSLFWYQQALGQGPEFLTYFQNEAQLDKSGLPSDRFFAERPEGSVSTLKIQRTQQEDSAVYLCASSSGTSGMPYEQYFGPGTRLTVT.

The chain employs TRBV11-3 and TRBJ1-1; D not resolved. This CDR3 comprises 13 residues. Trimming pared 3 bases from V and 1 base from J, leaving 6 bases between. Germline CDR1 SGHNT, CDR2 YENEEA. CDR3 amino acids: CASSFEQNTEAFF. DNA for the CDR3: TGTGCCAGCAGCTTCGAACAGAACACTGAAGCTTTCTTT.

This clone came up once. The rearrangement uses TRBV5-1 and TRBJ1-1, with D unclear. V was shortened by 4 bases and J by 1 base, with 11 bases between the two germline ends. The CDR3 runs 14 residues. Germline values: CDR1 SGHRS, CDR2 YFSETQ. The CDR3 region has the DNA TGCGCCAGCAGCCCAACCACAGCGAACACTGAAGCTTTCTTT. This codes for CASSPTTANTEAFF.